Below are 3 T cell receptor beta chains sequenced from a single sample in a study of a mutant IDH1 vaccine in newly diagnosed glioma. Documented time point: baseline, week 1 (first vaccination visit). Treatment here: pre-vaccination baseline after standard-of-care therapy. The assay was immunoSEQ multiplex PCR, and TCRdb's table has in-frame clones only and misses some. The table shows 80,000 to 100,000 clones, with roughly four fifths occurring only once. The source material was PBMCs, sampled from a glioma patient treated with radiotherapy, temozolomide or both. The receptors here all came from a man in his forties with glioma. Some clones in this sample may be carry-over from other donors' samples.

This clone was seen a few times. This chain joins TRBV7-9 and TRBJ2-5; 7 bases are a match to TRBD2. With V trimmed by 1 base and J by 2 bases, 7 bases remained unmatched. CDR1 is SEHNR and CDR2 is FQNEAQ in the germline V gene (reference sequence). The length of the CDR3 is 16 residues. CDR3 nucleotide sequence: TGTGCCAGCAGCTTAGGTCTAGCGGACCTACAAGAGACCCAGTACTTC. Its protein product is CASSLGLADLQETQYF.

The chain has TRBV19 and TRBJ2-7; TRBD1 agrees at 7 bases. Trimming took 4 bases from V and 6 from J; bases not matched to a gene: 6. Germline V gene sequence: CDR1 LNHDA, CDR2 SQIVND (reference sequence). The CDR3 is made up of 13 amino acids. Here the CDR3 DNA reads TGTGCCAGTAGTAGGCGCGACAGGGTCGAGCAGTACTTC. Its protein is CASSRRDRVEQYF.

V gene TRBV6-6 combines with J gene TRBJ1-5, with D unclear. CDR3 size: 16 residues. The germline CDR1 and CDR2 sequences are MNHNY and SVGAGI (reference sequence). The V end was cut by 0 bases, the J end by 2 bases, with 11 bases between. CDR3 nucleotides: TGTGCCAGCAGTTACTCGCGGGGAAATGGCAATCAGCCCCAGCATTTT. Translated: CASSYSRGNGNQPQHF.